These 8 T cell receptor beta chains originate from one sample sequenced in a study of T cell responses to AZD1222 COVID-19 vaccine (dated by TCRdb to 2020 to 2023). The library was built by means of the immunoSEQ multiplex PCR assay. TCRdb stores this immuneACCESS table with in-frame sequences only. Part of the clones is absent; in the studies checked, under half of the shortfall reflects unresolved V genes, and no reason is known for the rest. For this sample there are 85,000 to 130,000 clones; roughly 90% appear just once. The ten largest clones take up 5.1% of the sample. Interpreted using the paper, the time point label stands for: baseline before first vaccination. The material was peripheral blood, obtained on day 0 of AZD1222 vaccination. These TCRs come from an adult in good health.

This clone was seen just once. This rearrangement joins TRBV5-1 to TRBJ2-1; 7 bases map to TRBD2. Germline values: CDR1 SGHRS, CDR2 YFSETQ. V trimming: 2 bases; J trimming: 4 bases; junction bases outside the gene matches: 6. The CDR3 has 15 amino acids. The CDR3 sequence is CASSFSGLAYNEQFF. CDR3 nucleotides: TGCGCCAGCAGCTTTAGCGGGCTGGCTTACAATGAGCAGTTCTTC.

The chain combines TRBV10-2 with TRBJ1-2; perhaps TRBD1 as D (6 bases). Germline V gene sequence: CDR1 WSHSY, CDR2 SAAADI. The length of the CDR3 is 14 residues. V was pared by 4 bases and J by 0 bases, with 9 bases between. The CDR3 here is CASSVRGPNYGYTF. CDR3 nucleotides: TGCGCCAGCAGTGTCAGGGGACCTAACTATGGCTACACCTTC.

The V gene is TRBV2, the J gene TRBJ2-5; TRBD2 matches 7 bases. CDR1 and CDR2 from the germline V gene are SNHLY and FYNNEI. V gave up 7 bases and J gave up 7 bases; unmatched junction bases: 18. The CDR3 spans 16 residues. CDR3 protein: CASTKTPSGGVATQYF. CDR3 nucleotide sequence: TGTGCCAGCACGAAGACCCCTAGCGGAGGAGTGGCGACCCAGTACTTC.

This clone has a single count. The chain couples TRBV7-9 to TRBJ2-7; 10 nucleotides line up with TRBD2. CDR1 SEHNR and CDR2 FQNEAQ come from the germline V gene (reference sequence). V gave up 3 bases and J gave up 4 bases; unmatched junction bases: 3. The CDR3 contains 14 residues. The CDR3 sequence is CASSFASGRYEQYF. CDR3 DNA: TGTGCCAGCAGCTTTGCTAGCGGGAGATACGAGCAGTACTTC.

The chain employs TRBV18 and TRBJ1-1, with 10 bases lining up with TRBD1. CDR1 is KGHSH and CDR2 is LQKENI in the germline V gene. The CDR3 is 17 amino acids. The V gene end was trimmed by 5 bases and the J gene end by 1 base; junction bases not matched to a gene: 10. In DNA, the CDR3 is TGTGCCAGCTCATCACGACAGGGGGCGGCAGGGAACACTGAAGCTTTCTTT. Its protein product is CASSSRQGAAGNTEAFF.

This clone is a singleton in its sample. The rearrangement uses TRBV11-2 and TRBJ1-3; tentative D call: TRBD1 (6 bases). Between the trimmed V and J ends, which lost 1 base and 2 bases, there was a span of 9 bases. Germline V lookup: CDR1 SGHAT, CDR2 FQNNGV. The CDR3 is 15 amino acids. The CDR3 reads CASSLVQGTGNTIYF. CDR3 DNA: TGTGCCAGCAGCTTAGTCCAGGGGACTGGAAACACCATATATTTT.

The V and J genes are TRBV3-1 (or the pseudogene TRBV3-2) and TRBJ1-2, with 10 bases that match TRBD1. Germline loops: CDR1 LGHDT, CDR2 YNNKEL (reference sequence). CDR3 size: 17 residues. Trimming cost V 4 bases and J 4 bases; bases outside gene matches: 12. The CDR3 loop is CASSLSSTGQGIYGYTF. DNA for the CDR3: TGTGCCAGCAGCCTTAGCTCGACGGGACAGGGGATCTATGGCTACACCTTC.

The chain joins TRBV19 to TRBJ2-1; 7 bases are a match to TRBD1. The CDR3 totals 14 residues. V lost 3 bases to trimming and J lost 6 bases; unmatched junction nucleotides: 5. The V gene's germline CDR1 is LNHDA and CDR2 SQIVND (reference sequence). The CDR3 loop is CASSITGTANEQFF. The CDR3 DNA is TGTGCCAGTAGTATCACGGGGACAGCCAATGAGCAGTTCTTC.